Shown below are 20 T cell receptor beta chains from a single sample sequenced in a study of blood T cell repertoires in COVID-19. Repertoires were generated with immunoSEQ multiplex PCR, while TCRdb's copy carries only in-frame clones and drops some. Found here are about 100,000 clones, roughly 90% of them singletons; the top ten hold roughly 1.7%. Material: peripheral blood. These receptors were obtained from a man between 60 and 75 years old with acute or convalescent COVID-19.

The chain employs TRBV5-6 and TRBJ2-7; 7 bases line up with TRBD1. CDR3 length: 15 amino acids. Per the germline V gene, CDR1 is SGHDT and CDR2 is YYEEEE. Trimming removed 2 bases from V and 1 base from J; junction bases left unmatched: 6. Here the CDR3 reads CASSFREQGSYEQYF. CDR3 sequence (DNA): TGTGCCAGCAGCTTTCGGGAACAGGGGTCCTACGAGCAGTACTTC.

The chain joins TRBV28 to TRBJ2-3; 8 nucleotides match TRBD1. The CDR3 sequence is 15 residues long. V shed 5 bases, J shed 1 base, and the junction held 5 bases outside the gene matches. Looked up from germline, CDR1 is MDHEN and CDR2 is SYDVKM. CDR3 bases: TGTGCCAGCAGTCCAGGGGACAGGCGCACAGATACGCAGTATTTT. It encodes CASSPGDRRTDTQYF. Based on the CDR3 plus reference TRBV28 and TRBJ2-3, the full variable domain is DVKVTQSSRYLVKRTGEKVFLECVQDMDHENMFWYRQDPGLGLRLIYFSYDVKMKEKGDIPEGYSVSREKKERFSLILESASTNQTSMYLCASSPGDRRTDTQYFGPGTRLTVL.

The V call is TRBV5-3, the J call TRBJ2-1; TRBD1 matches 9 bases. TRBV5-3 is treated as an ORF (open reading frame) with a function not yet certain. With V trimmed by 4 bases and J by 0 bases, 14 bases remained unmatched. The CDR3 has 19 residues. CDR3 in DNA: TGTGCCAGAAGCGTACCCGGGACAGGGAAAGATTTCTCCTACAATGAGCAGTTCTTC. Translation gives CARSVPGTGKDFSYNEQFF.

V usage is TRBV2 and J usage is TRBJ2-2, with D maybe TRBD1 (5 bases). This CDR3 contains 16 residues. Trimming took off 0 bases at V and 0 bases at J, with 8 bases between the two ends. Germline values: CDR1 SNHLY, CDR2 FYNNEI. The CDR3 DNA reads TGTGCCAGCAGTGAAGCCCCAGGGTCGAACACCGGGGAGCTGTTTTTT. Protein: CASSEAPGSNTGELFF.

The CDR3 DNA is TGTGCCAGCTCACCGGCGGTGATTGGAAAATTTAGCACCGGGGAGCTGTTTTTT. It yields the protein CASSPAVIGKFSTGELFF. This chain uses TRBV18 with TRBJ2-2; D is ambiguous. The germline V gene encodes CDR1 KGHSH and CDR2 LQKENI. The CDR3 totals 18 residues. V was pared by 3 bases and J by 4 bases, with 21 bases between.

V gene TRBV7-9 combines with J gene TRBJ2-1; 9 bases agree with TRBD1. Germline V gene lookup returns CDR1 SEHNR and CDR2 FQNEAQ (reference sequence). This CDR3 is built from 15 residues. J lost 4 bases, V lost 4 bases, and 5 bases had no gene match. CDR3 bases: TGTGCCAGCAGCTCGGACAGGGGACCATACAATGAGCAGTTCTTC. Protein: CASSSDRGPYNEQFF.

This clone occurred once. V and J are TRBV4-3 and TRBJ2-5; 10 bases match TRBD1. The germline CDR1 and CDR2 sequences are LGHNA and YSLEER. CDR3 length equals 17 residues. V shed 2 bases and J 3 bases; nucleotides not matched to a gene: 9. The CDR3 nucleotides read TGCGCCAGCAGCCAAATGGGACTCGGGACAGGGGAAGAGACCCAGTACTTC. This sequence encodes CASSQMGLGTGEETQYF.

The rearrangement joins TRBV28 to TRBJ1-4, with 7 bases aligning to TRBD1. Per the germline V gene, CDR1 is MDHEN and CDR2 is SYDVKM. This CDR3 spans 14 amino acids. V lost 6 bases and J lost 10; bases outside the gene matches: 11. CDR3 amino acids: CASRQTGAWGKLFF. In nucleotides, the CDR3 is TGTGCCAGCAGGCAAACAGGGGCGTGGGGAAAACTGTTTTTT.

The chain employs TRBV3-1 (or the pseudogene TRBV3-2) and TRBJ2-7, with no clear D. Trimming pared 5 bases from V and 2 bases from J, leaving 16 bases between. CDR3 length: 15 amino acids. CDR1 and CDR2 (germline): LGHDT, YNNKEL (reference sequence). This chain's CDR3 is CASSLVGVAPYEQYF. The DNA for the CDR3 is TGTGCCAGCAGCTTAGTCGGAGTTGCGCCCTACGAGCAGTACTTC.

The rearrangement links TRBV2 to TRBJ2-2; 9 nucleotides match TRBD2. J gave up 1 base and V 6 bases, and 3 bases lay outside the gene matches. This CDR3 has 15 residues. Germline V CDR1 and CDR2: SNHLY, FYNNEI. The DNA for the CDR3 is TGTGCCAGCAGACGACTAGCGGAGAACACCGGGGAGCTGTTTTTT. As protein: CASRRLAENTGELFF.

The chain uses TRBV5-4 and TRBJ2-5; 11 nucleotides align to TRBD2. The length of the CDR3 is 16 residues. Germline V gene lookup returns CDR1 SGHNT and CDR2 YYREEE (reference sequence). J lost 1 base, V lost 0 bases, and 2 bases had no gene match. The DNA for the CDR3 is TGTGCCAGCAGCTTGGGGCTAGCGGGGGGCCAAGAGACCCAGTACTTC. It codes for CASSLGLAGGQETQYF.

The CDR3 region is CATSRDGDQETQYF. CDR3 nucleotide sequence: TGTGCCACCAGCAGGGACGGGGACCAAGAGACCCAGTACTTC. V usage is TRBV15 and J usage is TRBJ2-5; weak D call: TRBD2 (5 bases). V was pared by 3 bases and J by 0 bases, with 8 bases between. CDR3 length: 14 residues. Looked up from germline, CDR1 is LNHNV and CDR2 is YYDKDF (reference sequence).

The chain uses TRBV12-3 or TRBV12-4 and TRBJ2-5, with a possible D match to TRBD2 (5 bases). The CDR3 spans 13 residues. V gave up 1 base and J gave up 5 bases, with 8 bases separating them. CDR3 coding DNA: TGTGCCAGCAGTTTAGTGCCGGGGGAGACCCAGTACTTC. This sequence encodes CASSLVPGETQYF.

J is TRBJ1-1 and V is TRBV4-2, with D tentatively TRBD1 (5 bases). CDR1 is LGHNA and CDR2 is YNFKEQ in the germline V gene. The CDR3 is 14 amino acids. V lost 0 bases and J lost 5, with 10 bases in between. The CDR3 region is CASSQDREVTEAFF. The CDR3 nucleotides read TGTGCCAGCAGCCAAGACAGGGAGGTTACTGAAGCTTTCTTT.

This chain uses TRBV29-1 with TRBJ2-1; 10 nucleotides agree with TRBD1. Germline values: CDR1 SQVTM, CDR2 ANQGSEA. The CDR3 has 13 residues. V was clipped by 5 bases and J by 3 bases; unmatched bases: 1. DNA for the CDR3: TGCAGCGTTAGGGACAGGGGCTACAATGAGCAGTTCTTC. Its translation is CSVRDRGYNEQFF.

The chain is built from TRBV28 and TRBJ1-5; D not certain. The CDR3 totals 16 residues. CDR1 MDHEN and CDR2 SYDVKM come from the germline V gene. Trimming cost V 5 bases and J 1 base, with 15 bases left between them. CDR3: CASSKKLSRSNQPQHF. The DNA of the CDR3 is TGTGCCAGCAGTAAAAAATTGAGCAGGAGCAATCAGCCCCAGCATTTT.

This chain connects TRBV6-2 or TRBV6-3 to TRBJ2-2, with TRBD2 matching over 14 bases. V lost 6 bases, J lost 5 bases, and 11 bases stayed unmatched. The length of the CDR3 is 18 residues. The germline V gene encodes CDR1 MNHEY and CDR2 SVGEGT. In nucleotides, the CDR3 is TGTGCCAGCAGCCGCGGGACTAGCGGGAGCGTGGGGACCGGGGAGCTGTTTTTT. Translated, it gives CASSRGTSGSVGTGELFF.

The chain couples TRBV7-9 to TRBJ2-3; D remains unclear. The germline gives CDR1 SEHNR, CDR2 FQNEAQ (reference sequence). The ends were cut back, 5 bases at V and 6 bases at J, with 12 bases in the middle. The CDR3 covers 13 residues. In nucleotides, the CDR3 is TGTGCCAGCAGCCGAGGTGATCCGGATACGCAGTATTTT. Its protein product is CASSRGDPDTQYF.

The rearrangement joins TRBV2 to TRBJ1-2; possible D gene TRBD1, 6 bases. The CDR3 runs to 13 residues. Trimming took 6 bases from V and 8 from J, leaving 16 bases between them. Germline lookup yields CDR1 SNHLY and CDR2 FYNNEI. The CDR3 DNA follows: TGTGCCAGCAGGACGACAGGAGCTAGGGGCTACACCTTC. Its protein product is CASRTTGARGYTF.

The V call is TRBV4-3, the J call TRBJ2-4; possible D gene TRBD1, 5 bases. Deletions cut 1 base from V and 5 bases from J, with 9 bases between. This CDR3 has 14 amino acids. Germline CDR1 is LGHNA and CDR2 is YSLEER. The CDR3 sequence is CASSQGEGENIQYF. The CDR3 DNA sequence: TGCGCCAGCAGCCAAGGGGAAGGGGAAAACATTCAGTACTTC.